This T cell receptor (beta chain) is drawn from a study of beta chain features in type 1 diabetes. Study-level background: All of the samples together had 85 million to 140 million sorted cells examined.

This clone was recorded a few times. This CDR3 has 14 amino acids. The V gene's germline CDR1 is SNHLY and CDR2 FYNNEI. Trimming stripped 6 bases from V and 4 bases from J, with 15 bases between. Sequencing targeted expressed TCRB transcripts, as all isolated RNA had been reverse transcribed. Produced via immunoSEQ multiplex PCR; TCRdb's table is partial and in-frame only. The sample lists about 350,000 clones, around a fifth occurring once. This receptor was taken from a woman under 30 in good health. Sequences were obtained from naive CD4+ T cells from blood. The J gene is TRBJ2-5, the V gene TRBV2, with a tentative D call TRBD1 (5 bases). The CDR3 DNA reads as TGTGCCAGCAGCCTCCAGGGTTTCGGAGAGACCCAGTACTTC. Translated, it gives CASSLQGFGETQYF.